Described below is a single TCR beta chain sequence and its context. At one boundary the junction diverges from the germline segment, which might be a read error. The CDR3 is made up of 12 amino acids. Per germline, CDR1 MNHEY and CDR2 SMNVEV (reference sequence). The table came from immunoSEQ multiplex PCR; TCRdb's copy has only in-frame clones and leaves some out. The table has around 230,000 clones, over 90% seen once. This record comes from a study of control samples from healthy donors and cancer patients. The chain couples TRBV27 to TRBJ2-3; weak D call: TRBD2 (5 bases). The sequence derives from a man aged 45-65 years in good health. The sample comprised blood. CDR3 sequence (DNA): TGTGCCAGCAGTTCTAGCACAGATACGCGGTATTTT. It codes for CASSSSTDTRYF.